Listed below are T cell receptor beta chains from one sample, sequenced in a study of blood T cell repertoires in COVID-19. Measured with immunoSEQ multiplex PCR; TCRdb has only the in-frame clones, and not every one. The sample lists about 70,000 clones; 75% to 90% were seen once. Sequencing used peripheral blood. These receptors came from a human donor in a cohort sampled during active COVID-19. The CDR3 runs from the conserved cysteine through the conserved F or W.

V gene: TRBV12-5; CDR3 length: 14; CDR3 protein: CASGAGQHYNEQFF
V gene: TRBV19; CDR3 length: 13; CDR3 protein: CASSLQQVTEAFF
V gene: TRBV7-9; CDR3 length: 12; CDR3 protein: CASSSGFYEQYF
V gene: TRBV6-5; CDR3 length: 12; CDR3 protein: CASGQPGSEQYF
V gene: TRBV9; CDR3 length: 14; CDR3 protein: CASSGQTGAYEQYF
V gene: TRBV10-3; CDR3 length: 16; CDR3 protein: CAISTRIPGGLDEQFF
V gene: TRBV7-7; CDR3 length: 15; CDR3 protein: CASSLGPREVYEQYF
V gene: TRBV11-1; CDR3 length: 15; CDR3 protein: CASRQTGGSYNEQFF
V gene: TRBV30; CDR3 length: 15; CDR3 protein: CAWRRNRGGNYEQYF
V gene: TRBV30; CDR3 length: 12; CDR3 protein: CAYDRGFGEQYF
V gene: TRBV20-1; CDR3 length: 11; CDR3 protein: CSVYREGGYTF
V gene: TRBV4-3; CDR3 length: 17; CDR3 protein: CASSQGAGSSGANVLTF
V gene: TRBV11-2; CDR3 length: 17; CDR3 protein: CASSLGGGVPNTGELFF
V gene: TRBV10-3; CDR3 length: 14; CDR3 protein: CASTTAGGSYEQYF
V gene: TRBV3-1/TRBV3-2; CDR3 length: 14; CDR3 protein: CASSQGTGAQPQHF
V gene: TRBV28; CDR3 length: 16; CDR3 protein: CASSSASGGDTDTQYF
V gene: TRBV7-3; CDR3 length: 15; CDR3 protein: CASSSTTWGSGELFF
V gene: TRBV7-2; CDR3 length: 13; CDR3 protein: CASSMTGVYGYTF
V gene: TRBV7-2; CDR3 length: 13; CDR3 protein: CASSPAGVGSYTF
V gene: TRBV24-1; CDR3 length: 16; CDR3 protein: CATGRQGSTNTGELFF
V gene: TRBV19; CDR3 length: 15; CDR3 protein: CASSPGTAHTDTQYF
V gene: TRBV4-2; CDR3 length: 18; CDR3 protein: CASSQDLGTGRETSRAFF
V gene: TRBV9; CDR3 length: 16; CDR3 protein: CASSVGGQGNTGELFF
V gene: TRBV7-8; CDR3 length: 14; CDR3 protein: CASSQGAVPGEQFF
V gene: TRBV7-3; CDR3 length: 20; CDR3 protein: CASSLRASGGAASGANVLTF
V gene: TRBV5-1; CDR3 length: 14; CDR3 protein: CASSLDRGEDTQYF
V gene: TRBV10-3; CDR3 length: 14; CDR3 protein: CAISVRERSSEQYF
V gene: TRBV18; CDR3 length: 15; CDR3 protein: CASSPLGQGLDTQYF
V gene: TRBV29-1; CDR3 length: 11; CDR3 protein: CSSGGAEGYTF
V gene: TRBV19; CDR3 length: 15; CDR3 protein: CASSIGTGKNYGYTF
V gene: TRBV29-1; CDR3 length: 12; CDR3 protein: CSVEQGGYGYTF
V gene: TRBV5-1; CDR3 length: 16; CDR3 protein: CASSWAGQYSNQPQHF
V gene: TRBV4-3; CDR3 length: 17; CDR3 protein: CASSQDGGGAATGELFF
V gene: TRBV28; CDR3 length: 14; CDR3 protein: CASRNRYSNQPQHF
V gene: TRBV30; CDR3 length: 16; CDR3 protein: CAWTSGGSVGTGELFF
V gene: TRBV21-1; CDR3 length: 16; CDR3 protein: CASSKRGRVNTGELFF
V gene: TRBV3-1/TRBV3-2; CDR3 length: 13; CDR3 protein: CASSQIQGEGYTF
V gene: TRBV19; CDR3 length: 14; CDR3 protein: CASSIGLAGETQYF
V gene: TRBV7-2; CDR3 length: 14; CDR3 protein: CASSPASSVQTQYF
V gene: TRBV5-4; CDR3 length: 18; CDR3 protein: CASSSGTRQMIGKNIQYF
V gene: TRBV7-9; CDR3 length: 19; CDR3 protein: CASSSLRGGVYRGYNEQFF